This TCR beta chain is from a study of blood T cells in healthy people across ages. Each donor supplied roughly 9 milliliters of peripheral blood. Note on this clonotype: Its cognate antigen is unknown.

Study-wide results and caveats: Naive T cell percentage by flow cytometry tracked strongly with beta diversity.

Germline CDR1 MNHNY, CDR2 SVGAGI (reference sequence). This CDR3 contains 16 residues. The V gene lost 4 bases and the J gene lost 5 bases, with 18 bases spanning the gap. A second PCR of 7 to 11 cycles used a sample-barcoded 5' primer and a J-beta primer mix. A template-switch adaptor containing 12 random nucleotides labeled each cDNA molecule. MiXCR was run by TCRdb on the 5' RACE reads, yielding one entry per CDR3 protein. Among some 780,000 distinct CDR3 sequences listed, more than 50% were seen once. J is TRBJ2-1 and V is TRBV6-6; possibly TRBD1 for D (5 bases). Sequencing input: blood. The origin of this receptor is a man between 35 and 55 years old in good health. DNA for the CDR3: TGTGCCAGCAGTTTCGGCAGCAGGGTAAAGGACAATGAGCAGTTCTTC. It translates to CASSFGSRVKDNEQFF.